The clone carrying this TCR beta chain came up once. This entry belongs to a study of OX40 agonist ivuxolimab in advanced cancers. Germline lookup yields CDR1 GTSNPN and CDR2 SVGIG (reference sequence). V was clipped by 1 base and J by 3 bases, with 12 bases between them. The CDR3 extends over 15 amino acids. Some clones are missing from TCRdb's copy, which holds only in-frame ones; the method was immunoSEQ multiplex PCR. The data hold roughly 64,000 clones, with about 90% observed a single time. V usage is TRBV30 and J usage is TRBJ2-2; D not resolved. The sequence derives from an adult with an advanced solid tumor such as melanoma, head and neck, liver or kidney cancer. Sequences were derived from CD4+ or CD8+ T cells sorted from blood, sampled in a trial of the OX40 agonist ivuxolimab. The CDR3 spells CAWSALTLYTGELFF. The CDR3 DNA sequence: TGTGCCTGGAGTGCCTTGACACTTTACACCGGGGAGCTGTTTTTT.